This is a list of T cell receptor beta chains from one sample in a study of cytomegalovirus exposure and HLA in healthy donors. Clones were sequenced by immunoSEQ multiplex PCR, and TCRdb holds only the in-frame ones, with some missing. The table lists about 130,000 clones, about 80% of them singletons. Material for sequencing was PBMCs. These receptors all stem from a boy younger than 10 in good health and CMV-seronegative. Each CDR3 is given with its conserved first and last residue. The D gene is left open where the match is weak. Clone size is given for some rows only: seen once, a few or many times, or a class if the clone is expanded.

v_call: TRBV6-1
d_call: NA
clone_size: few
j_call: TRBJ1-1
cdr3_length: 14
cdr3_nt: TGTGCCAGCAGATCTCCTGGACAGAACACTGAAGCTTTCTTT
cdr3_aa: CASRSPGQNTEAFF

v_call: TRBV7-2
d_call: NA
clone_size: NA
j_call: TRBJ2-3
cdr3_length: 16
cdr3_nt: TGTGCCAGCAGCTTAGGGTTCTTTCGCGACACAGATACGCAGTATTTT
cdr3_aa: CASSLGFFRDTDTQYF

v_call: TRBV7-9
d_call: TRBD1
clone_size: few
j_call: TRBJ1-4
cdr3_length: 15
cdr3_nt: TGTGCCAGCGCGGACCGAGGACAGGGCGAAGAAAAACTGTTTTTT
cdr3_aa: CASADRGQGEEKLFF

v_call: TRBV30
d_call: NA
clone_size: NA
j_call: TRBJ2-1
cdr3_length: 12
cdr3_nt: TGTGCCTGGAGTGGGGATAGAGGGGAGCAGTTCTTC
cdr3_aa: CAWSGDRGEQFF

v_call: TRBV30
d_call: NA
clone_size: NA
j_call: TRBJ1-5
cdr3_length: 18
cdr3_nt: TGTGCCTGGAGTCAGAGGGGGAGGGGAGGGTCTAGCAATCAGCCCCAGCATTTT
cdr3_aa: CAWSQRGRGGSSNQPQHF

v_call: TRBV27
d_call: TRBD2
clone_size: NA
j_call: TRBJ2-3
cdr3_length: 15
cdr3_nt: TGTGCCAGCGGCGGACTAGCGGGAGTGGCGGATACGCAGTATTTT
cdr3_aa: CASGGLAGVADTQYF

v_call: TRBV6-5
d_call: TRBD2
clone_size: NA
j_call: TRBJ2-1
cdr3_length: 15
cdr3_nt: TGTGCCAGCAGGGCAGGACTAGCGGACTACAATGAGCAGTTCTTC
cdr3_aa: CASRAGLADYNEQFF

v_call: TRBV5-1
d_call: TRBD1
clone_size: once
j_call: TRBJ1-2
cdr3_length: 16
cdr3_nt: TGCGCCAGCAGCCTGACTTCAGGACAGGGAGGTGAAGGCTACACCTTC
cdr3_aa: CASSLTSGQGGEGYTF

v_call: TRBV4-3
d_call: NA
clone_size: NA
j_call: TRBJ2-7
cdr3_length: 15
cdr3_nt: TGCGCCAGCAGCCAAGAACATTCCAGGCTGAACGAGCAGTACTTC
cdr3_aa: CASSQEHSRLNEQYF

v_call: TRBV19
d_call: TRBD1
clone_size: NA
j_call: TRBJ2-4
cdr3_length: 13
cdr3_nt: TGTGCCAGTAGTCACAGGGGGTTGGACATTCAGTACTTC
cdr3_aa: CASSHRGLDIQYF

v_call: TRBV5-1
d_call: TRBD1
clone_size: NA
j_call: TRBJ1-5
cdr3_length: 15
cdr3_nt: TGCGCCAGCAGCTCCGGGACAGGGAGTGCTCAGCCCCAGCATTTT
cdr3_aa: CASSSGTGSAQPQHF

v_call: TRBV14
d_call: TRBD1
clone_size: NA
j_call: TRBJ1-1
cdr3_length: 17
cdr3_nt: TGTGCCAGCAGCCGAGGGCGGGACAGGGGACCGAACACTGAAGCTTTCTTT
cdr3_aa: CASSRGRDRGPNTEAFF

v_call: TRBV6-6
d_call: NA
clone_size: NA
j_call: TRBJ2-3
cdr3_length: 15
cdr3_nt: TGTGCCAGCAGTTCTCGGGGGATGGGATCAGATACGCAGTATTTT
cdr3_aa: CASSSRGMGSDTQYF

v_call: TRBV6-4
d_call: TRBD2
clone_size: NA
j_call: TRBJ2-1
cdr3_length: 14
cdr3_nt: TGTGCCAGCAGTCCTAGCGGGGGGGCGGATGAGCAGTTCTTC
cdr3_aa: CASSPSGGADEQFF

v_call: TRBV5-1
d_call: NA
clone_size: NA
j_call: TRBJ2-1
cdr3_length: 15
cdr3_nt: TGCGCCAGCAGCTTGGTGGGAGCAGCCTACAATGAGCAGTTCTTC
cdr3_aa: CASSLVGAAYNEQFF

v_call: TRBV29-1
d_call: NA
clone_size: NA
j_call: TRBJ2-3
cdr3_length: 12
cdr3_nt: TGCAGCGTTGAGCAGGGCACAGATACGCAGTATTTT
cdr3_aa: CSVEQGTDTQYF

v_call: TRBV6-4
d_call: TRBD2
clone_size: NA
j_call: TRBJ2-2
cdr3_length: 15
cdr3_nt: TGTGCCAGCAGTGGACTAGCGGGAGACACCGGGGAGCTGTTTTTT
cdr3_aa: CASSGLAGDTGELFF

v_call: TRBV5-6
d_call: NA
clone_size: NA
j_call: TRBJ1-1
cdr3_length: 12
cdr3_nt: TGTGCCAGCAGCTGGGGGCGCGCTGAAGCTTTCTTT
cdr3_aa: CASSWGRAEAFF

v_call: TRBV6-1
d_call: TRBD2
clone_size: NA
j_call: TRBJ2-1
cdr3_length: 16
cdr3_nt: TGTGCCAGCAGTGAAGAAGCGGGGGGGACAGCCAATGAGCAGTTCTTC
cdr3_aa: CASSEEAGGTANEQFF

v_call: TRBV6-1
d_call: TRBD1
clone_size: NA
j_call: TRBJ2-2
cdr3_length: 13
cdr3_nt: TGTGCCACCCGGGACAGGGAGGCCGGGGAGCTGTTTTTT
cdr3_aa: CATRDREAGELFF

v_call: TRBV9
d_call: NA
clone_size: NA
j_call: TRBJ1-1
cdr3_length: 12
cdr3_nt: TGTGCCAGCAGCGCATCCGGGATTGAAGCTTTCTTT
cdr3_aa: CASSASGIEAFF

v_call: TRBV2
d_call: TRBD1
clone_size: NA
j_call: TRBJ1-2
cdr3_length: 16
cdr3_nt: TGTGCCAGCAGCCCGATTCGGACAGGGGGGGTGGATGGCTACACCTTC
cdr3_aa: CASSPIRTGGVDGYTF

v_call: TRBV19
d_call: TRBD2
clone_size: NA
j_call: TRBJ2-5
cdr3_length: 16
cdr3_nt: TGTGCCAGTAATCCGCCGGGGACTAGCGGGAGAGAGACCCAGTACTTC
cdr3_aa: CASNPPGTSGRETQYF

v_call: TRBV7-9
d_call: TRBD2
clone_size: few
j_call: TRBJ2-1
cdr3_length: 16
cdr3_nt: TGTGCCAGCAGTTCGCGACTAGCGGGGCCTTACAATGAGCAGTTCTTC
cdr3_aa: CASSSRLAGPYNEQFF

v_call: TRBV9
d_call: NA
clone_size: NA
j_call: TRBJ1-6
cdr3_length: 14
cdr3_nt: TGTGCCAGCAGCGTAGAACAGACAAATTCACCCCTCCACTTT
cdr3_aa: CASSVEQTNSPLHF

v_call: TRBV11-3
d_call: TRBD1
clone_size: NA
j_call: TRBJ2-7
cdr3_length: 14
cdr3_nt: TGTGCCAGCAGCTTAACAGGGGACTCCTACGAGCAGTACTTC
cdr3_aa: CASSLTGDSYEQYF

v_call: TRBV6-4
d_call: NA
clone_size: NA
j_call: TRBJ2-1
cdr3_length: 13
cdr3_nt: TGTGCCAGCAGTGACCGAGGAACTAATGAGCAGTTCTTC
cdr3_aa: CASSDRGTNEQFF

v_call: TRBV7-2
d_call: NA
clone_size: NA
j_call: TRBJ1-1
cdr3_length: 13
cdr3_nt: TGTGCCAGCAGCCTCAGCGGGTTCAATGAAGCTTTCTTT
cdr3_aa: CASSLSGFNEAFF

v_call: TRBV19
d_call: NA
clone_size: NA
j_call: TRBJ1-2
cdr3_length: 12
cdr3_nt: TGTGCCAGTAGTATAGGGACAGCTGGCTACACCTTC
cdr3_aa: CASSIGTAGYTF

v_call: TRBV19
d_call: NA
clone_size: few
j_call: TRBJ1-1
cdr3_length: 13
cdr3_nt: TGTGCCAGTACCTCGGGTTGGGTGTCTGAAGCTTTCTTT
cdr3_aa: CASTSGWVSEAFF

v_call: TRBV19
d_call: NA
clone_size: NA
j_call: TRBJ2-6
cdr3_length: 15
cdr3_nt: TGTGCCAGTAGTCCAACAGGGTCTGGGGCCAACGTCCTGACTTTC
cdr3_aa: CASSPTGSGANVLTF

v_call: TRBV27
d_call: TRBD1
clone_size: few
j_call: TRBJ2-1
cdr3_length: 14
cdr3_nt: TGTGCCAGCATGAGGGGACAGGGTTTCAATGAGCAGTTCTTC
cdr3_aa: CASMRGQGFNEQFF

v_call: TRBV11-2
d_call: NA
clone_size: few
j_call: TRBJ1-6
cdr3_length: 13
cdr3_nt: TGTGCCAGCAGCTTAGTAGAGAATTCACCCCTCCACTTT
cdr3_aa: CASSLVENSPLHF

v_call: TRBV7-2
d_call: NA
clone_size: NA
j_call: TRBJ1-1
cdr3_length: 13
cdr3_nt: TGTGCCAGCAGCTTAGAAGGGGCGACTGAAGCTTTCTTT
cdr3_aa: CASSLEGATEAFF

v_call: TRBV5-1
d_call: NA
clone_size: NA
j_call: TRBJ2-5
cdr3_length: 14
cdr3_nt: TGCGCCAGCTGCCCGGTAGCGGATCAAGAGACCCAGTACTTC
cdr3_aa: CASCPVADQETQYF

v_call: TRBV11-2
d_call: TRBD2
clone_size: once
j_call: TRBJ2-5
cdr3_length: 15
cdr3_nt: TGTGCCAGCAGCAGCGGGGGGTCACAGGGGGAGACCCAGTACTTC
cdr3_aa: CASSSGGSQGETQYF

v_call: TRBV6-1
d_call: NA
clone_size: once
j_call: TRBJ2-3
cdr3_length: 18
cdr3_nt: TGTGCCAGCAGTGATAGTTTCGGAGGCCGGGCTCGCACAGATACGCAGTATTTT
cdr3_aa: CASSDSFGGRARTDTQYF

v_call: TRBV11-3
d_call: TRBD1
clone_size: few
j_call: TRBJ2-2
cdr3_length: 16
cdr3_nt: TGTGCCAGCAGCCGGAGACAGGGGGCGCATACCGGGGAGCTGTTTTTT
cdr3_aa: CASSRRQGAHTGELFF

v_call: TRBV7-9
d_call: TRBD1
clone_size: NA
j_call: TRBJ2-3
cdr3_length: 15
cdr3_nt: TGTGCCAGCAGCTTTCCAGGGGGTGGCGCAGATACGCAGTATTTT
cdr3_aa: CASSFPGGGADTQYF

v_call: TRBV6-5
d_call: TRBD1
clone_size: NA
j_call: TRBJ2-2
cdr3_length: 15
cdr3_nt: TGTGCCAGCAGAGCCGGGACAGGGGACACCGGGGAGCTGTTTTTT
cdr3_aa: CASRAGTGDTGELFF

v_call: TRBV7-6
d_call: TRBD1
clone_size: NA
j_call: TRBJ1-4
cdr3_length: 16
cdr3_nt: TGTGCCAGCAGCTTGGGGCAGGGGGCTAATAATGAAAAACTGTTTTTT
cdr3_aa: CASSLGQGANNEKLFF

v_call: TRBV6-1
d_call: NA
clone_size: NA
j_call: TRBJ1-4
cdr3_length: 16
cdr3_nt: TGTGCCAGCAGTGAATTTCGACAGATTTTATGGGAAAAACTGTTTTTT
cdr3_aa: CASSEFRQILWEKLFF

v_call: TRBV4-2
d_call: TRBD1
clone_size: few
j_call: TRBJ1-2
cdr3_length: 17
cdr3_nt: TGTGCCAGCAGCCAACCACTTACTACAGGGGAAAGCTATGGCTACACCTTC
cdr3_aa: CASSQPLTTGESYGYTF

v_call: TRBV6-5
d_call: NA
clone_size: NA
j_call: TRBJ1-5
cdr3_length: 14
cdr3_nt: TGTGCCAGCAGTGAAGGACAGTCTCATCAGCCCCAGCATTTT
cdr3_aa: CASSEGQSHQPQHF

v_call: TRBV7-9
d_call: TRBD1
clone_size: NA
j_call: TRBJ1-4
cdr3_length: 16
cdr3_nt: TGTGCCATTTCAAGGGACAGGGGACGAACTAATGAAAAACTGTTTTTT
cdr3_aa: CAISRDRGRTNEKLFF

v_call: TRBV7-9
d_call: TRBD1
clone_size: NA
j_call: TRBJ1-5
cdr3_length: 14
cdr3_nt: TGTGCCAGCAGCCTTGACAGGGGCGGACAGCCCCAGCATTTT
cdr3_aa: CASSLDRGGQPQHF

v_call: TRBV29-1
d_call: NA
clone_size: NA
j_call: TRBJ1-1
cdr3_length: 13
cdr3_nt: TGCAGCGTTGAAGGGGTAGGGGACACTGAAGCTTTCTTT
cdr3_aa: CSVEGVGDTEAFF

v_call: TRBV4-1
d_call: NA
clone_size: NA
j_call: TRBJ1-5
cdr3_length: 14
cdr3_nt: TGCGCCAGCAGCCAACCAGGGGTAAATCAGCCCCAGCATTTT
cdr3_aa: CASSQPGVNQPQHF

v_call: TRBV7-9
d_call: NA
clone_size: NA
j_call: TRBJ1-1
cdr3_length: 15
cdr3_nt: TGTGCCAGCAGCCCCGGAGATTTCGGGAACGATGAAGCTTTCTTT
cdr3_aa: CASSPGDFGNDEAFF

v_call: TRBV5-6
d_call: TRBD1
clone_size: many
j_call: TRBJ1-1
cdr3_length: 14
cdr3_nt: TGTGCCAGCAGCTTGCAGGGGGCAGGAACTGAAGCTTTCTTT
cdr3_aa: CASSLQGAGTEAFF

v_call: TRBV6-5
d_call: TRBD1
clone_size: NA
j_call: TRBJ1-2
cdr3_length: 14
cdr3_nt: TGTGCCAGCAGTTACGTCGGGACAGTCTATGGCTACACCTTC
cdr3_aa: CASSYVGTVYGYTF

v_call: TRBV7-9
d_call: NA
clone_size: NA
j_call: TRBJ2-2
cdr3_length: 16
cdr3_nt: TGTTCCAGCAGCTTAGCCGAAAGGGGGAACACCGGGGAGCTGTTTTTT
cdr3_aa: CSSSLAERGNTGELFF

v_call: TRBV10-3
d_call: NA
clone_size: NA
j_call: TRBJ1-2
cdr3_length: 15
cdr3_nt: TGTGCCATCAGCCCCCGGTCGGCGGGGGACTATGGCTACACCTTC
cdr3_aa: CAISPRSAGDYGYTF

v_call: TRBV6-6
d_call: NA
clone_size: NA
j_call: TRBJ2-1
cdr3_length: 13
cdr3_nt: TGTGCCAGCAGTTTCCTGTCCTACAATGAGCAGTTCTTC
cdr3_aa: CASSFLSYNEQFF

v_call: TRBV5-4
d_call: NA
clone_size: NA
j_call: TRBJ2-7
cdr3_length: 15
cdr3_nt: TGTGCCAGCAGCTTGGTGGGCAGGGGAATCCACGAGCAGTACTTC
cdr3_aa: CASSLVGRGIHEQYF